This T cell receptor (beta chain) was obtained from a study of CXCR3-negative and CXCR3-positive naive CD8 T cells. The CDR3 extends over 14 amino acids. From germline, CDR1 is SGHVS and CDR2 FNYEAQ. A note on this clonotype: Antigen specificity is unknown.

Study findings and constraints: The naive subsets expressed comparable surface CD5, and the authors inferred TCR strength from TRB CDR3 properties. The study found comparably high diversity in both naive subsets and much lower diversity in memory CD8+ cells.

It was by 5' RACE with UMI labels that the TRB cDNA libraries were prepared. TCRdb reworked the 5' RACE reads into one entry per CDR3 protein, no DNA. The sample includes tens of thousands of distinct CDR3 sequences. Sequences were obtained from memory CD8+ T cells from blood. This clonotype was sampled from a human donor in good health. Some clones in this sample may be carry-over from other donors' samples. The chain carries TRBV7-6 and TRBJ2-7; TCRdb's assignment of TRBD1 cannot be checked, as there is no DNA. CDR3 residues: CASSPPDRQDEQYF.